The 28 T cell receptor beta chains presented below share a single source sample, sequenced in a study of blood T cells in healthy people across ages. A sample-barcoded 5' primer and a J-beta primer mix were used in a second PCR of about 7 to 12 cycles. A single record per CDR3 protein comes from TCRdb applying MiXCR to the 5' RACE reads. The table has more than 600,000 distinct CDR3 sequences, 25% seen once. The same sample was also studied in work on T cells of mothers and their children.

Sequencing was done on a sample of blood. These TCRs come from a boy aged 5-17 years in good health.

A few counts support this clonotype. CDR3 in DNA: TGTGCCAGCAGCTTAGTAGCGGGGGAAGGAGATACGCAGTATTTT. This gives the protein CASSLVAGEGDTQYF. The chain links TRBV7-2 to TRBJ2-3, with 9 bases identical to TRBD2. Trimming took 1 base from V and 5 from J; bases not matched to a gene: 4. Germline assignment: CDR1 SGHTA and CDR2 FQGNSA. This CDR3 spans 15 amino acids.

The chain has TRBV15 and TRBJ2-3; unclear D gene. With 1 base removed from V and 0 bases from J, the gap between germline ends came to 14 bases. Germline V gives CDR1 LNHNV, CDR2 YYDKDF (reference sequence). The CDR3 runs 17 residues. The CDR3 bases are TGTGCCACCAGCAGAGCCCAGGTGGTTGCTAGCACAGATACGCAGTATTTT. This encodes CATSRAQVVASTDTQYF.

The sample holds a few counts of this clonotype. The chain couples TRBV7-8 to TRBJ2-3; 16 bases map to TRBD2. V lost 5 bases, J lost 1 base, and 15 bases stayed unmatched. CDR1 SGHVS and CDR2 FQNEAQ come from the germline V gene. The CDR3 length is 21 residues. The CDR3 reads CASSPDGRGTSGGVGTDTQYF. CDR3 nucleotide sequence: TGTGCCAGCAGCCCCGATGGGAGGGGGACTAGCGGGGGGGTAGGCACAGATACGCAGTATTTT.

This chain uses TRBV4-1 with TRBJ1-2, with D hard to call. V shed 3 bases and J shed 0 bases, with 5 bases lying between them. The CDR3 is made up of 13 amino acids. Germline V lookup: CDR1 MGHRA, CDR2 YSYEKL. CDR3 nucleotide sequence: TGCGCCAGCAGCCATCGCACTAACTATGGCTACACCTTC. Encoded protein: CASSHRTNYGYTF.

In this sample, this clonotype turned up a few times. The CDR3 loop is CAISQGQGNIQYF. Written as DNA, the CDR3 is TGTGCCATCAGTCAGGGGCAGGGAAACATTCAGTACTTC. The V and J genes are TRBV10-3 and TRBJ2-4; perhaps TRBD1 as D (6 bases). Germline lookup yields CDR1 ENHRY and CDR2 SYGVKD. The CDR3 has 13 residues. Deletions cut 5 bases from V and 6 bases from J, with 11 bases between.

This chain links TRBV29-1 with TRBJ2-1, with unresolved D. TRBJ2-7 explains the end of the DNA better; the J call may be wrong. The germline V gene encodes CDR1 SQVTM and CDR2 ANQGSEA. The CDR3 totals 12 residues. The CDR3 DNA reads TGCAGCACCACGACTGATTCCTACGAGCAGTACTTC. Translated, it gives CSTTTDSYEQYF.

The chain couples TRBV4-2 to TRBJ2-5; perhaps TRBD2 as D (5 bases). V lost 2 bases to trimming and J lost 2 bases, with 12 bases between them. The CDR3 has 15 amino acids. The V gene's germline CDR1 is LGHNA and CDR2 YNFKEQ. This CDR3 reads CASSQLSGEQETQYF. As DNA, the CDR3 is TGTGCCAGCAGCCAACTATCTGGGGAGCAAGAGACCCAGTACTTC.

This chain joins TRBV20-1 and TRBJ2-3; TRBD2 agrees at 10 bases. The ends lost 3 bases at V and 6 bases at J; junction bases unmatched: 9. Germline V gives CDR1 DFQATT, CDR2 SNEGSKA (reference sequence). This CDR3 has 15 amino acids. The CDR3 sequence: CSARLPLAGADTQYF. The DNA of the CDR3 is TGCAGTGCTAGGCTCCCGCTAGCGGGAGCGGATACGCAGTATTTT.

This sequence joins TRBV10-3 and TRBJ2-1; no clear D gene. The CDR3 covers 12 residues. In germline, CDR1 is ENHRY, CDR2 SYGVKD. V was shortened by 0 bases and J by 13 bases, with 10 bases between the two germline ends. This CDR3 reads CAISESNVEQFF. The CDR3 DNA reads TGTGCCATCAGTGAGTCGAACGTGGAACAGTTCTTC.

With regard to this clonotype: A much larger clone lies one base from this, so it may be a read error. This chain uses TRBV29-1 with TRBJ2-7; D remains ambiguous. Germline values: CDR1 SQVTM, CDR2 ANQGSEA. There are 12 residues in the CDR3. Trimming took 5 bases from V and 5 from J, leaving 13 bases between them. The CDR3 sequence: CSVQNGPNEQYF. CDR3 nucleotides: TGCAGCGTTCAAAACGGGCCGAACGAGCAGTACTTC.

This clonotype was detected once. The V gene is TRBV12-5, the J gene TRBJ2-2; TRBD2 matches 8 bases. The CDR3 has 17 amino acids. The V gene end was trimmed by 5 bases and the J gene end by 0 bases; junction bases not matched to a gene: 8. Germline V gene data show CDR1 as LGHNT and CDR2 as FRNRAP. CDR3 in amino acids: CASGTPGLVANTGELFF. CDR3 nucleotides: TGTGCTAGTGGTACTCCGGGACTAGTGGCGAACACCGGGGAGCTGTTTTTT.

This clonotype was counted only a few times. V is TRBV2 and J is TRBJ2-3; TRBD1 matches at 9 bases. V dropped 7 bases and J dropped 4; count of bases not matched to a gene: 9. Germline V gene data show CDR1 as SNHLY and CDR2 as FYNNEI. CDR3 length equals 15 residues. The CDR3 bases are TGTGCCAGCATTCCCGGGACAGGGTTCGCAGATACGCAGTATTTT. Protein product: CASIPGTGFADTQYF.

This rearrangement joins TRBV4-2 to TRBJ1-1; D is unresolved. Germline CDR1 is LGHNA and CDR2 is YNFKEQ. V gave up 0 bases and J gave up 2 bases, with 19 bases separating them. The CDR3 length is 18 residues. The CDR3 is CASSQDSPSESLNTEAFF. As DNA, the CDR3 is TGTGCCAGCAGCCAAGATAGTCCTAGCGAATCCTTAAACACTGAAGCTTTCTTT.

The gene calls are TRBV7-3 and TRBJ2-6; D might be TRBD1 or TRBD2, each matching 5 bases. This CDR3 is built from 17 residues. V was shortened by 1 base and J by 3 bases, with 13 bases between the two germline ends. The germline gives CDR1 SGHTA, CDR2 FQGTGA. CDR3 sequence (DNA): TGTGCCAGCAGCTTAATATCTGGGGGTCGTGGGGCCAACGTCCTGACTTTC. It codes for CASSLISGGRGANVLTF.

This chain uses TRBV7-2 with TRBJ2-5; the match to TRBD2 covers 9 bases. Trimming cost V 2 bases and J 4 bases; bases outside gene matches: 5. Germline CDR1 SGHTA, CDR2 FQGNSA. The CDR3 spans 15 residues. In nucleotides, the CDR3 is TGTGCCAGCAGCTTACGAAGTAGCGGGGGAGAGACCCAGTACTTC. It codes for CASSLRSSGGETQYF.

This chain connects TRBV6-6 to TRBJ2-3, with D maybe TRBD2 (5 bases). The CDR3 loop spans 14 amino acids. Per germline, CDR1 MNHNY and CDR2 SVGAGI (reference sequence). Trimming removed 6 bases at V and 1 base at J, with 11 bases between. The chain's CDR3 is CASSPALGTDTQYF. CDR3 coding DNA: TGTGCCAGCAGCCCGGCACTAGGCACAGATACGCAGTATTTT.

The rearrangement joins TRBV7-2 to TRBJ2-1, with D possibly being TRBD2 (7 bases). The V gene lost 1 base and the J gene lost 6 bases, with 13 bases spanning the gap. The CDR3 has 15 residues. The germline V gene has CDR1 SGHTA and CDR2 FQGNSA. The CDR3 DNA reads TGTGCCAGCAGCTTAGAGGGGGGAGGGGGCAATGAGCAGTTCTTC. Protein: CASSLEGGGGNEQFF.

The rearrangement links TRBV29-1 to TRBJ1-2; 7 bases map to TRBD1. Germline V gene sequence: CDR1 SQVTM, CDR2 ANQGSEA. The length of the CDR3 is 12 residues. V lost 4 bases, J lost 6 bases, and 5 bases stayed unmatched. DNA for the CDR3: TGCAGCGTTGTAACAGGGGACGATGGCTACACCTTC. Amino acid sequence: CSVVTGDDGYTF.

The rearrangement uses TRBV11-3 and TRBJ1-3, with TRBD1 as a possible D gene (5 bases). Germline-derived CDR1 and CDR2 are SGHNT and YENEEA. The CDR3 has 15 residues. Trimming took off 0 bases at V and 0 bases at J, with 6 bases between the two ends. CDR3 region: CASSLDGASGNTIYF. The CDR3 DNA follows: TGTGCCAGCAGCTTAGATGGGGCCTCTGGAAACACCATATATTTT.

Note on this clonotype: The junction differs from germline at one of its ends, possibly a read error. This chain uses TRBV5-6 with TRBJ2-3; TRBD2 is a possible D gene (6 bases). Germline CDR1 reads SGHDT; CDR2 reads YYEEEE. CDR3 length: 11 residues. CDR3 residues: CASRARGRLYF. The DNA for the CDR3 is TGTGCCAGCAGGGCAAGAGGGAGGCTGTACTTC.

The chain carries TRBV5-4 and TRBJ2-5; D is undetermined. The germline V gene encodes CDR1 SGHNT and CDR2 YYREEE (reference sequence). This CDR3 has 13 amino acids. The ends were cut back, 3 bases at V and 5 bases at J, with 11 bases in the middle. The CDR3 nucleotides read TGTGCCAGCAGCTGGTTAAGTGGTGAGACCCAGTACTTC. Its translation: CASSWLSGETQYF.

About this clonotype itself: The CDR3 end shows no conserved phenylalanine or tryptophan, and so a read error is likely. The chain combines TRBV7-9 with TRBJ2-5; 8 nucleotides align to TRBD1. CDR3 size: 15 residues. The trim removed 0 bases at V and 2 bases at J, leaving 2 bases unmatched. Germline-derived CDR1 and CDR2 are SEHNR and FQNEAQ (reference sequence). CDR3 in amino acids: CASSLAQGEQETQYC. CDR3 bases: TGTGCCAGCAGCTTAGCACAGGGGGAACAAGAGACCCAGTACTGC.

This clonotype came up a few times. The J gene is TRBJ2-1, the V gene TRBV7-9; unclear D gene. Per germline, CDR1 SEHNR and CDR2 FQNEAQ (reference sequence). The CDR3 runs 13 residues. The V end lost 4 bases, the J end lost 6 bases, and 10 bases lay between the germline ends. CDR3 region: CASSSLLPNEQFF. As DNA, the CDR3 is TGTGCCAGCAGCTCACTTCTTCCCAATGAGCAGTTCTTC.

V gene TRBV5-1 combines with J gene TRBJ1-1; unclear D gene. Germline V gene data show CDR1 as SGHRS and CDR2 as YFSETQ. V lost 4 bases to trimming and J lost 8 bases, with 15 bases between them. The CDR3 loop spans 13 amino acids. CDR3 nucleotides: TGCGCCAGCAGCGACCAGGACGGATTAGAAGCTTTCTTT. This codes for CASSDQDGLEAFF.

This chain uses TRBV9 with TRBJ2-1, with D possibly matching TRBD1 (6 bases). The germline V gene has CDR1 SGDLS and CDR2 YYNGEE. This CDR3 spans 15 amino acids. With 0 bases removed from V and 2 bases from J, the gap between germline ends came to 9 bases. As DNA, the CDR3 is TGTGCCAGCAGCGTAGAGGGGGAAGCCTACAATGAGCAGTTCTTC. Protein sequence: CASSVEGEAYNEQFF.

The chain carries TRBV5-1 and TRBJ2-3; possibly TRBD2 for D (6 bases). V was shortened by 1 base and J by 4 bases, with 10 bases between the two germline ends. The CDR3 contains 14 residues. From germline, CDR1 is SGHRS and CDR2 YFSETQ. The chain's CDR3 is CASSLKGGADTQYF. The CDR3, as DNA: TGCGCCAGCAGCTTGAAGGGCGGGGCAGATACGCAGTATTTT.

As for this clonotype: The junction shows a germline mismatch at one end, possibly a read error. The V gene is TRBV6-5, the J gene TRBJ2-3, with a tentative D call TRBD2 (6 bases). The CDR3 length is 18 residues. Germline CDR1 MNHEY, CDR2 SVGAGI. The CDR3 nucleotides read TGTGCCAGCAGTTACGGAGCAGGGCTGGGAACTAGCACGGATACGCAGTATTTT. This sequence encodes CASSYGAGLGTSTDTQYF.

The V call is TRBV12-3 or TRBV12-4, the J call TRBJ2-6; a weak D match, TRBD1 (6 bases). This CDR3 contains 17 residues. V lost 8 bases, J lost 0 bases, and 17 bases lay in between. The CDR3 DNA reads as TGTGCCAGCTTAGGTGGACAGTTATCCTCTGGGGCCAACGTCCTGACTTTC. It specifies CASLGGQLSSGANVLTF.